This TCR beta chain was profiled in a study of cytomegalovirus exposure and HLA in healthy donors. Looking at the study overall: HLA-typed donors were the source of about 85 million unique TCRs, which an early data release held. Study-level results: In a later analysis, DRB1 alleles had the most associated TCRs; HLA-C alleles the fewest.

After removal of 3 bases from V and 5 bases from J, the junction contained 13 bases not matched to a gene. From germline, CDR1 is SGDLS and CDR2 YYNGEE. CDR3 length: 16 amino acids. The PCR ran on 60 Vbeta and 13 Jbeta primers. TCRdb's table, derived via immunoSEQ multiplex PCR, lists solely in-frame clones and lacks some. The sample carries more than 110,000 clones, more than 75% recorded once. Worth noting for this clone: Its cognate antigen is unknown.

The chain uses TRBV9 and TRBJ1-2; 7 nucleotides align to TRBD1. The sample taken for sequencing was PBMCs. The source is a man in his forties or fifties in good health and CMV-seronegative. The CDR3 region has the DNA TGTGCCAGCAGCGCCACTCTAGGATCGACAGGGTATGGCTACACCTTC. The encoded protein is CASSATLGSTGYGYTF.